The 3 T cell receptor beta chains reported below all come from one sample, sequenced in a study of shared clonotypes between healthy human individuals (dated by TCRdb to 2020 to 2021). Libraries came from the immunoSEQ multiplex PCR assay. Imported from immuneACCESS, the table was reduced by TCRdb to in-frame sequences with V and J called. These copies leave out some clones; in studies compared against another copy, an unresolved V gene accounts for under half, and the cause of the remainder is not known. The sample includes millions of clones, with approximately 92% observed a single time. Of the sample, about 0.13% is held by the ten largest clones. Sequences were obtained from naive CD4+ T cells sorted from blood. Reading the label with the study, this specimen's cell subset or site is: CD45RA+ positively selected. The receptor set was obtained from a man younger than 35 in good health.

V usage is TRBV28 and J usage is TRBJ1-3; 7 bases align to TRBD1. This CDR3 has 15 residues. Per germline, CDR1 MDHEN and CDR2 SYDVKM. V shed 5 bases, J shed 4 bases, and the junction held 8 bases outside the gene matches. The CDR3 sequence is CASSAGQAAGNTIYF. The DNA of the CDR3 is TGTGCCAGCAGTGCCGGACAGGCCGCCGGAAACACCATATATTTT.

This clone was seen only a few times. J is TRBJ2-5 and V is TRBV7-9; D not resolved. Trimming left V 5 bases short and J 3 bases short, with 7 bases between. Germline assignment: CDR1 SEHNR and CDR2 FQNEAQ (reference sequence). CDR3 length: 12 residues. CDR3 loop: CASSPWEETQYF. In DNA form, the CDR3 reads TGTGCCAGCAGCCCTTGGGAAGAGACCCAGTACTTC.

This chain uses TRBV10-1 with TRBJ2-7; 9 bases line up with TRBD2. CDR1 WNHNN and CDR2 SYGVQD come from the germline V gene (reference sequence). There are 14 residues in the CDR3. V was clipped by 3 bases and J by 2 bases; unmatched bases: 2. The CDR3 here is CASSESGRTYEQYF. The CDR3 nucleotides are TGCGCCAGCAGTGAAAGCGGGAGGACCTACGAGCAGTACTTC.